The clone carrying this TCR beta chain was observed a few times. MiXCR, run by TCRdb on the PCR reads, gives a single entry per CDR3 protein. Here the sample spans more than 450,000 distinct CDR3 sequences, about 20% being singletons. These data are taken from a study of molecular identifiers for immune sequencing clone quantification. Trimming shortened V by 5 bases and J by 6 bases, and 14 bases separated the two germline ends. The CDR3 is 13 residues long. The sequenced material came from naive CD8+ T cells from blood, with Jurkat cell RNA spiked in. Subset denoted: FACS-sorted CD8+CD4-CCR7+CD45RA+ naive T cells. This clonotype originated in a human donor in good health. Some libraries in this study had Jurkat cell RNA spiked in. The chain combines TRBV12-3 or TRBV12-4 with TRBJ2-7, with unresolved D. Written as DNA, the CDR3 is TGTGCCAGCAGTCCCATCAACACACGCGAGCAGTACTTC. This translates into CASSPINTREQYF.